A selection of T cell receptor beta chains follows, all from one sample in a study of cytomegalovirus exposure and HLA in healthy donors. The assay was immunoSEQ multiplex PCR, and TCRdb's table has in-frame clones only and misses some. The sample lists 130,000 to 150,000 clones; around 10% were seen once. Sequenced input: PBMCs. The receptors here all came from a male donor in good health and CMV-seronegative. CDR3s include the opening cysteine and the closing phenylalanine or tryptophan. A D gene is named only where the DNA matches it firmly. The listing skips clone size in some rows; elsewhere it reads once, few, many or a size class.

clone size,D gene,J gene,V gene,CDR3 DNA,CDR3 protein
-,TRBD1,TRBJ1-2,TRBV19,TGTGCCAGACCGCTTCAAGGGACAGGGGATGGCTACACCTTC,CARPLQGTGDGYTF
-,-,TRBJ1-6,TRBV27,TGTGCCAGCAGTTTGTCAGGGGCAGGATCGTATAATTCACCCCTCCACTTT,CASSLSGAGSYNSPLHF
few,-,TRBJ1-5,TRBV19,TGTGCCAGTAGTTTCCGGGGGGGACGGCCCCAGCATTTT,CASSFRGGRPQHF
few,-,TRBJ2-7,TRBV4-2,TGTGCCAGCAGCCAAGAGTCGAGTAGCTCCTACGAGCAGTACTTC,CASSQESSSSYEQYF
-,-,TRBJ1-5,TRBV6-1,TGTGCCAGCAGTGCCGGTCATTATAGCAATCAGCCCCAGCATTTT,CASSAGHYSNQPQHF
-,-,TRBJ1-5,TRBV28,TGTGCCAGCATCGGGGGATATCAGCCCCAGCATTTT,CASIGGYQPQHF
-,TRBD1,TRBJ1-1,TRBV5-1,TGCGCCAGCAGCCTGGACAGGGGCAACACTGAAGCTTTCTTT,CASSLDRGNTEAFF
few,-,TRBJ1-4,TRBV5-1,TGCGCCAGCAGCTTATTCCCGGGGAATCGTGAAGAAAAACTGTTTTTT,CASSLFPGNREEKLFF
few,-,TRBJ1-4,TRBV19,TGTGCCAGTAGTATGACAGCATACAATGAAAAACTGTTTTTT,CASSMTAYNEKLFF
few,TRBD2,TRBJ2-7,TRBV5-4,TGTGCCAGCAGCTTTGGACTAGCGGGTTCCTACGAGCAGTACTTC,CASSFGLAGSYEQYF
few,TRBD2,TRBJ2-2,TRBV6-5,TGTGCCAGCACCCGACTAGCGGAGAACACCGGGGAGCTGTTTTTT,CASTRLAENTGELFF
few,TRBD2,TRBJ2-3,TRBV6-1,TGTGCCAGCAGTGAAGCGGTAGCGGGAGAAGATACGCAGTATTTT,CASSEAVAGEDTQYF
-,-,TRBJ2-7,TRBV15,TGTGCCACCAGCAGAGATAGGAGACCCTCCTACGAGCAGTACTTC,CATSRDRRPSYEQYF
-,TRBD1,TRBJ2-1,TRBV28,TGTGCCAGCACCCCTGGGACAGGGTATAGGAATGAGCAGTTCTTC,CASTPGTGYRNEQFF
few,TRBD2,TRBJ2-1,TRBV14,TGTGCCAGCAGCCAAGATCCCCGACTAGCGGGCCCCTGGGGGCACAATGAGCAGTTCTTC,CASSQDPRLAGPWGHNEQFF
-,-,TRBJ2-6,TRBV7-3,TGTGCCAGCAGCTTAATCCCACTTCCTGGGGCCAACGTCCTGACTTTC,CASSLIPLPGANVLTF
few,TRBD1,TRBJ2-1,TRBV6-6,TGTGCCAGCAGCCCCGGGACAGGCAATGAGCAGTTCTTC,CASSPGTGNEQFF
once,TRBD1,TRBJ2-1,TRBV28,TGTGCCAGCAGTTTATATAGGGGGCGCGTCTACAATGAGCAGTTCTTC,CASSLYRGRVYNEQFF
-,TRBD1,TRBJ1-5,TRBV19,TGTGCCAGTGTACAGGGGAGCAATCAGCCCCAGCATTTT,CASVQGSNQPQHF
few,TRBD1,TRBJ2-7,TRBV28,TGTGCCAGCAGTCGAGGACAGGGGGTGTACGAGCAGTACTTC,CASSRGQGVYEQYF
-,-,TRBJ1-6,TRBV9,TGTGCCAGCAGCGTATCTCTCTCCTATAATTCACCCCTCCACTTT,CASSVSLSYNSPLHF
few,TRBD2,TRBJ2-1,TRBV7-2,TGTGCCAGCAGCTTAAGTCGGGGGGACGGTTCGCAGTTCTTC,CASSLSRGDGSQFF
-,-,TRBJ2-6,TRBV19,TGTGCCAGTAGTATCCCCTCTCGTCGGGCCAACGTCCTGACTTTC,CASSIPSRRANVLTF
-,TRBD2,TRBJ2-3,TRBV9,TGTGCCAGCAGCGCTAGCGGGAGCAACACAGATACGCAGTATTTT,CASSASGSNTDTQYF
few,-,TRBJ1-1,TRBV7-2,TGTGCCAGCAGCTTAGGAGGGCCTGAAGCTTTCTTT,CASSLGGPEAFF
-,TRBD2,TRBJ2-5,TRBV7-3,TGTGCCAGCAGCCGGGGGGGGCAAGAGACCCAGTACTTC,CASSRGGQETQYF
-,-,TRBJ2-7,TRBV2,TGTGCCAGCAGTCTCGAGCTAGAACGCGAGCAGTACTTC,CASSLELEREQYF
few,TRBD1,TRBJ1-2,TRBV5-8,TGTGCCAGCAGCTTCCCGGGACAGGGCTCCTATGGCTACACCTTC,CASSFPGQGSYGYTF
few,TRBD2,TRBJ2-3,TRBV5-1,TGCGCCAGCAGCCCGGGACTAGCGGGCACAGATACGCAGTATTTT,CASSPGLAGTDTQYF
few,TRBD1,TRBJ2-5,TRBV10-3,TGTGCCATCGGTAGGACAGGGGGGACCCAGTACTTC,CAIGRTGGTQYF
-,TRBD2,TRBJ2-2,TRBV14,TGTGCCAGCAGCCAAGCGCCGGGACTAGTTGGCACCGGGGAGCTGTTTTTT,CASSQAPGLVGTGELFF
-,TRBD1,TRBJ2-7,TRBV19,TGTGCCAGTAGTTCAGGACAGGGCCACGAGCAGTACTTC,CASSSGQGHEQYF
-,-,TRBJ2-7,TRBV28,TGTGCCAGCAGTTCGCCTCCGGGACAAGTCTCCTACGAGCAGTACTTC,CASSSPPGQVSYEQYF
-,-,TRBJ2-5,TRBV11-1,TGTGCCAGCAGCGGGCCCTTCTCCCAGTACTTC,CASSGPFSQYF
few,TRBD1,TRBJ1-2,TRBV19,TGTGCCAGTAGTAGCACAGGGGTCCTTAACTATGGCTACACCTTC,CASSSTGVLNYGYTF
few,-,TRBJ1-1,TRBV7-9,TGTGCCAGCAGCTCGGGGGGGAACACTGAAGCTTTCTTT,CASSSGGNTEAFF
-,TRBD1,TRBJ1-2,TRBV6-5,TGTGCCAGCAGTTACGGTAAAGGACAGGGGTATGGCTACACCTTC,CASSYGKGQGYGYTF
few,TRBD1,TRBJ2-1,TRBV6-5,TGTGCCAGCAGCACCGCTACAGGGGATGAGCAGTTCTTC,CASSTATGDEQFF
few,TRBD2,TRBJ2-1,TRBV5-1,TGCGCCAGCAGCCAGGGACTAGCGGGAGTATATGAGCAGTTCTTC,CASSQGLAGVYEQFF
-,TRBD1,TRBJ2-5,TRBV27,TGTGCCAGCAGTAGGGACAGGGGAGAGACCCAGTACTTC,CASSRDRGETQYF
few,-,TRBJ2-1,TRBV5-1,TGCGCCAGCAGCCCCGCGACATCTGGTGAGCAGTTCTTC,CASSPATSGEQFF
few,TRBD1,TRBJ2-5,TRBV28,TGTGCCAGCAGTACGGGACAGCCCAAGGAGACCCAGTACTTC,CASSTGQPKETQYF
few,TRBD2,TRBJ2-2,TRBV30,TGTGCCTGGAGTTTTGGCTGGCGGGAGGGAACGAACACCGGGGAGCTGTTTTTT,CAWSFGWREGTNTGELFF
few,-,TRBJ2-7,TRBV6-1,TGTGCCAGCGCCCCGACAGGACTTCACCACGAGCAGTACTTC,CASAPTGLHHEQYF
-,TRBD2,TRBJ2-2,TRBV27,TGTGCCAGCAGGGGGGCGGGGGGCTCGAGCACCGGGGAGCTGTTTTTT,CASRGAGGSSTGELFF
few,TRBD2,TRBJ2-3,TRBV5-1,TGCGCCAGCAGCTTTGAAGCGGGGAGCACAGATACGCAGTATTTT,CASSFEAGSTDTQYF
-,TRBD2,TRBJ2-7,TRBV6-5,TGTGCCAGCAGTTACGGGGGGGACTTGGCGGAGCAGTACTTC,CASSYGGDLAEQYF
-,TRBD2,TRBJ2-3,TRBV7-8,TGTGCCAGCAGCTTGACTAGCGGGGGTTTAACAGATACGCAGTATTTT,CASSLTSGGLTDTQYF
-,-,TRBJ2-1,TRBV7-7,TGTGCTAGCAGCTTGGGGATCGGGACAATCAATGAGCAGTTCTTC,CASSLGIGTINEQFF
-,-,TRBJ2-7,TRBV6-6,TGTGCCACGCGGGATTTCTACGAGCAGTACTTC,CATRDFYEQYF
few,-,TRBJ2-1,TRBV30,TGTGCCTGGAGGCGGGACTTACGAGTCAATGAGCAGTTCTTC,CAWRRDLRVNEQFF